Below are 28 T cell receptor beta chains sequenced from a single sample in a study of shared clonotypes between healthy human individuals. Data came from immunoSEQ multiplex PCR; TCRdb stores just in-frame clones and leaves some out. Of some 660,000 clones in the sample, more than 70% were seen once. Sample: memory CD4+ T cells sorted from blood. Subset meaning: CD45RA-negative fraction. The receptors here all came from a woman aged 30 to 39 in good health.

This rearrangement joins TRBV4-1 to TRBJ1-1, with a possible D match to TRBD1 (6 bases). This CDR3 comprises 13 residues. CDR1 and CDR2 from the germline V gene are MGHRA and YSYEKL. With 2 bases removed from V and 4 bases from J, the gap between germline ends came to 8 bases. CDR3 sequence: CASSQTGSTEAFF. CDR3 DNA: TGCGCCAGCAGCCAAACAGGGAGCACTGAAGCTTTCTTT.

This chain connects TRBV30 to TRBJ2-7; no definite D call. CDR1 and CDR2 from the germline V gene are GTSNPN and SVGIG (reference sequence). There are 14 residues in the CDR3. Trimming stripped 3 bases from V and 3 bases from J, with 15 bases between. The CDR3 DNA follows: TGTGCCTGGAGCGCCAAAGGGCCTTTCTACGAGCAGTACTTC. It yields the protein CAWSAKGPFYEQYF. Supplemented by reference TRBV30 and TRBJ2-7, the full variable domain reads SQTIHQWPATLVQPVGSPLSLECTVEGTSNPNLYWYRQAAGRGLQLLFYSVGIGQISSEVPQNLSASRPQDRQFILSSKKLLLSDSGFYLCAWSAKGPFYEQYFGPGTRLTVT.

The DNA of the CDR3 is TGTGCCAGTAGTATAGAGTCTTTTGGGACGCAGTATTTT. It codes for CASSIESFGTQYF. The chain employs TRBV19 and TRBJ2-3; D remains unclear. V was shortened by 0 bases and J by 9 bases, with 10 bases between the two germline ends. Germline V gene sequence: CDR1 LNHDA, CDR2 SQIVND (reference sequence). The CDR3 has 13 amino acids.

V and J are TRBV2 and TRBJ1-2; 8 positions agree with TRBD1. The CDR3 spans 14 residues. The V segment lost 5 bases and the J segment 5 bases; nucleotides outside the gene matches: 7. The germline CDR1 and CDR2 sequences are SNHLY and FYNNEI. The CDR3 nucleotides are TGTGCCAGCAGTCCTTTTGACAGGGGATATGGCTACACCTTC. Its protein is CASSPFDRGYGYTF.

J is TRBJ2-1 and V is TRBV25-1; TRBD1 agrees at 7 bases. Germline V gene lookup returns CDR1 MGHDK and CDR2 SYGVNS. V lost 1 base, J lost 4 bases, and 4 bases stayed unmatched. The CDR3 extends over 15 amino acids. The CDR3 DNA reads as TGTGCCAGCAGTGAATCCCACAGGGGATACAATGAGCAGTTCTTC. Protein product: CASSESHRGYNEQFF.

Many counts were recorded for this clone. The CDR3 spells CASSFLAGKDTQYF. CDR3 in DNA: TGTGCCAGCAGCTTCTTAGCGGGTAAAGATACGCAGTATTTT. The rearrangement joins TRBV11-2 to TRBJ2-3, with 7 bases that match TRBD2. The length of the CDR3 is 14 residues. V lost 3 bases to trimming and J lost 5 bases; unmatched junction nucleotides: 5. Germline values: CDR1 SGHAT, CDR2 FQNNGV.

J is TRBJ2-3 and V is TRBV9; no firm D call. CDR1 is SGDLS and CDR2 is YYNGEE in the germline V gene. V lost 0 bases and J 2 bases, leaving 7 bases between the germline ends. This CDR3 contains 14 residues. CDR3 protein: CASSVEVFTDTQYF. In nucleotides, the CDR3 is TGTGCCAGCAGCGTAGAAGTTTTCACAGATACGCAGTATTTT.

This clone came up many times. The V and J genes are TRBV5-1 and TRBJ2-1, with TRBD2 as a possible D gene (6 bases). This CDR3 is 15 amino acids long. CDR1 and CDR2 (germline): SGHRS, YFSETQ. Between the trimmed V and J ends, which lost 7 bases and 5 bases, there was a span of 19 bases. This chain's CDR3 is CASQPATGTHNEQFF. Written as DNA, the CDR3 is TGCGCCAGCCAGCCGGCGACCGGGACTCACAATGAGCAGTTCTTC.

This clone was picked up many times. CDR3 protein: CASSEGTYGSETQYF. Written as DNA, the CDR3 is TGTGCCAGCAGTGAAGGGACTTATGGCTCGGAGACCCAGTACTTC. The rearrangement joins TRBV6-1 to TRBJ2-5; weak D call: TRBD2 (5 bases). There are 15 residues in the CDR3. Trimming removed 1 base from V and 5 bases from J, with 14 bases in between. Looked up from germline, CDR1 is MNHNS and CDR2 is SASEGT.

In this sample, this clone turned up a few times. This chain connects TRBV5-8 to TRBJ1-5; D is uncertain. The V end was cut by 4 bases, the J end by 6 bases, with 11 bases between. The CDR3 loop spans 13 amino acids. Looked up from germline, CDR1 is SGHTS and CDR2 is YDEGEE. CDR3 protein: CASSPQWSQPQHF. CDR3 bases: TGTGCCAGCAGCCCCCAGTGGAGTCAGCCCCAGCATTTT.

V usage is TRBV7-2 and J usage is TRBJ1-4, with D possibly matching TRBD1 (5 bases). CDR3 size: 15 residues. Per the germline V gene, CDR1 is SGHTA and CDR2 is FQGNSA. Trimming removed 5 bases at V and 8 bases at J, with 18 bases between. The CDR3 sequence is CASSIGGAGSEKLFF. CDR3 nucleotides: TGTGCCAGCAGCATAGGCGGGGCGGGAAGCGAAAAACTGTTTTTT.

The count of this clone is one. The same CDR3 is also encoded by other DNA sequences in this sample. This chain joins TRBV4-1 and TRBJ1-2, with a weak D call TRBD1 (5 bases). Trimming pared 0 bases from V and 6 bases from J, leaving 11 bases between. The germline gives CDR1 MGHRA, CDR2 YSYEKL. This CDR3 contains 14 residues. The CDR3 loop is CASSQDRGSDGYTF. The CDR3, as DNA: TGCGCCAGCAGCCAAGATCGGGGGTCGGATGGCTACACCTTC.

The V gene is TRBV29-1, the J gene TRBJ2-7; D is unresolved. V lost 4 bases to trimming and J lost 2 bases, with 9 bases between them. CDR3 size: 12 residues. Germline V lookup: CDR1 SQVTM, CDR2 ANQGSEA. CDR3 in DNA: TGCAGCGTTGCCACCCCGGCCTACGAGCAGTACTTC. Its translation is CSVATPAYEQYF.

The chain employs TRBV19 and TRBJ2-5, with D tentatively TRBD2 (7 bases). CDR1 is LNHDA and CDR2 is SQIVND in the germline V gene (reference sequence). The CDR3 sequence is 17 residues long. Trimming removed 2 bases at V and 3 bases at J, with 19 bases between. DNA for the CDR3: TGTGCCAGTAGTATAATGGGGGGGCGAGGACTTAAAGAGACCCAGTACTTC. Its protein is CASSIMGGRGLKETQYF.

This clone was counted once. V usage is TRBV28 and J usage is TRBJ2-7, with 8 bases fitting TRBD1. The length of the CDR3 is 14 residues. From germline, CDR1 is MDHEN and CDR2 SYDVKM. After removal of 4 bases from V and 5 bases from J, the junction contained 7 bases not matched to a gene. CDR3 sequence reads: CASSWTGRWNEQYF. The CDR3 DNA is TGTGCCAGCAGTTGGACAGGGAGATGGAACGAGCAGTACTTC. Variable domain in full (rest from reference TRBV28 and TRBJ2-7): DVKVTQSSRYLVKRTGEKVFLECVQDMDHENMFWYRQDPGLGLRLIYFSYDVKMKEKGDIPEGYSVSREKKERFSLILESASTNQTSMYLCASSWTGRWNEQYFGPGTRLTVT.

The chain uses TRBV6-5 and TRBJ1-2; possible D gene TRBD1, 5 bases. Germline assignment: CDR1 MNHEY and CDR2 SVGAGI. The CDR3 covers 15 residues. Trimming shortened V by 2 bases and J by 2 bases, and 12 bases separated the two germline ends. The CDR3 spells CASSYGAEGNYGYTF. CDR3 bases: TGTGCCAGCAGTTACGGGGCGGAGGGGAACTATGGCTACACCTTC.

The chain links TRBV7-2 to TRBJ1-2, with a possible D match to TRBD1 (5 bases). V lost 7 bases to trimming and J lost 1 base, with 10 bases between them. Germline CDR1 and CDR2: SGHTA and FQGNSA. The CDR3 has 13 residues. DNA for the CDR3: TGTGCCAGCACCCCCGACAGTAACTATGGCTACACCTTC. It translates to CASTPDSNYGYTF.

Note on this clone: The sample holds other DNA sequences that translate to the same CDR3. The chain joins TRBV28 to TRBJ1-2; D is uncertain. This CDR3 spans 12 amino acids. Trimming cost V 8 bases and J 0 bases, with 7 bases left between them. Germline lookup yields CDR1 MDHEN and CDR2 SYDVKM. The CDR3 loop is CASSASNYGYTF. The CDR3 DNA is TGTGCCAGCTCTGCTTCTAACTATGGCTACACCTTC.

The J gene is TRBJ1-5, the V gene TRBV15; 9 nucleotides match TRBD1. Germline V gene sequence: CDR1 LNHNV, CDR2 YYDKDF (reference sequence). The CDR3 consists of 17 residues. The J segment lost 6 bases and the V segment lost 2 bases, leaving 11 bases of the junction unmatched. The chain's CDR3 is CATSRPGGQGVGQPQHF. Here the CDR3 DNA reads TGTGCCACCAGCAGACCAGGGGGACAGGGAGTAGGTCAGCCCCAGCATTTT.

The chain joins TRBV27 to TRBJ2-7; 8 nucleotides agree with TRBD1. CDR1 MNHEY and CDR2 SMNVEV come from the germline V gene (reference sequence). The V and J ends lost 2 bases and 1 base, in that order; junction bases with no gene match: 7. The CDR3 has 16 residues. The CDR3: CASSLNPGGDSYEQYF. In nucleotides, the CDR3 is TGTGCCAGCAGTTTAAATCCAGGGGGCGATTCCTACGAGCAGTACTTC.

The rearrangement uses TRBV2 and TRBJ1-5; D call uncertain. CDR1 and CDR2 (germline): SNHLY, FYNNEI. V was trimmed by 2 bases and J by 11 bases, leaving 13 bases between them. The CDR3 consists of 13 residues. CDR3 DNA: TGTGCCAGCAGTGAAAGCGGAACCCGCACCCAGCATTTT. It is translated as CASSESGTRTQHF.

CDR3 loop: CSAWDNSYNEQFF. The CDR3 DNA is TGCAGCGCCTGGGACAACTCCTACAATGAGCAGTTCTTC. V is TRBV29-1 and J is TRBJ2-1; tentative D call: TRBD1 (6 bases). V lost 7 bases to trimming and J lost 0 bases, with 10 bases between them. Germline CDR1 and CDR2: SQVTM and ANQGSEA. CDR3 size: 13 residues.

J is TRBJ2-2 and V is TRBV28, with D tentatively TRBD1 (6 bases). The V end was cut by 10 bases, the J end by 5 bases, with 14 bases between. CDR1 is MDHEN and CDR2 is SYDVKM in the germline V gene. The CDR3 is 13 residues long. In nucleotides, the CDR3 is TGTGCCACTGGACAGTCAACTACCGGGGAGCTGTTTTTT. It specifies CATGQSTTGELFF. The full variable domain, in which reference TRBV28 and TRBJ2-2 provide the parts outside the CDR3, is DVKVTQSSRYLVKRTGEKVFLECVQDMDHENMFWYRQDPGLGLRLIYFSYDVKMKEKGDIPEGYSVSREKKERFSLILESASTNQTSMYLCATGQSTTGELFFGEGSRLTVL.

The chain links TRBV2 to TRBJ2-1, with D perhaps TRBD2 (6 bases). The germline CDR1 and CDR2 sequences are SNHLY and FYNNEI. Trimming shortened V by 7 bases and J by 9 bases, and 16 bases separated the two germline ends. The CDR3 contains 13 residues. The CDR3 spells CASTRSRGSEQFF. CDR3 DNA sequence: TGTGCCAGCACCAGGTCACGGGGGAGTGAGCAGTTCTTC.

The gene calls are TRBV11-2 and TRBJ2-1; the match to TRBD1 covers 8 bases. The V gene end was trimmed by 4 bases and the J gene end by 8 bases; junction bases not matched to a gene: 16. The V gene's germline CDR1 is SGHAT and CDR2 FQNNGV. CDR3 length: 17 residues. The CDR3 bases are TGTGCCAGCAGCTCTATTAGTTCCAAAGGACAGGGCTATGAGCAGTTCTTC. Its protein is CASSSISSKGQGYEQFF.

CDR3 loop: CASSLSGVVTFF. For the CDR3, the DNA is TGTGCCAGCAGTTTAAGCGGGGTGGTAACTTTCTTT. The chain combines TRBV28 with TRBJ1-1; the D is unclear. V lost 2 bases, J lost 12 bases, and 13 bases lay in between. The V gene's germline CDR1 is MDHEN and CDR2 SYDVKM. The length of the CDR3 is 12 residues. Combining the CDR3 with reference TRBV28 and TRBJ1-1 gives the whole variable domain DVKVTQSSRYLVKRTGEKVFLECVQDMDHENMFWYRQDPGLGLRLIYFSYDVKMKEKGDIPEGYSVSREKKERFSLILESASTNQTSMYLCASSLSGVVTFFGQGTRLTVV.

As for this clone: The same CDR3 also results from other DNA sequences found in this sample. The V gene is TRBV30, the J gene TRBJ2-3; maybe TRBD2 (5 bases). The ends were cut back, 0 bases at V and 5 bases at J, with 6 bases in the middle. The CDR3 covers 12 residues. CDR1 is GTSNPN, CDR2 SVGIG, per germline (reference sequence). Here the CDR3 DNA reads TGTGCCTGGAGTGTTGGAGGAGATACGCAGTATTTT. Translated, it gives CAWSVGGDTQYF.

V usage is TRBV20-1 and J usage is TRBJ1-2; D is unresolved. Trimming took off 3 bases at V and 8 bases at J, with 10 bases between the two ends. CDR1 is DFQATT and CDR2 is SNEGSKA in the germline V gene (reference sequence). The CDR3 runs to 11 residues. CDR3 sequence reads: CSASSGWGYTF. CDR3 nucleotide sequence: TGCAGTGCTAGTTCAGGCTGGGGCTACACCTTC.